The 25 T cell receptor beta chains below all came from one sample that was sequenced in a study of blood T cells in healthy people across ages (dated by TCRdb to between 2014 and 2017). The method was 5' RACE. The sequencer was an Illumina HiSeq 2500. A second roughly 6 to 11 cycle PCR used a sample-barcoded 5' primer and a J-beta primer mix. In TCRdb, the public reads were trimmed at Q25 with fastp and aligned with MiXCR, with productive beta chains retained. Each entry is one CDR3 protein sequence, shown with its most common DNA and genes. This sample has about 650,000 distinct CDR3 sequences in its table, and approximately 29% of those were observed once. The top ten hold approximately 15% of the sample. Sequencing was performed on blood. The receptor source for this set is a woman aged 80 or over in good health. Donor details come from another sample of the same person, matched by shared clones.

The chain carries TRBV7-2 and TRBJ2-5; 7 bases agree with TRBD1. Germline values: CDR1 SGHTA, CDR2 FQGNSA. Unmatched junction bases numbered 10, after V lost 4 bases and J lost 5 bases. This CDR3 comprises 15 residues. CDR3: CASSSRRQGWETQYF. CDR3 coding DNA: TGTGCCAGCAGCTCCCGCCGACAGGGTTGGGAGACCCAGTACTTC.

Regarding this clonotype: A much larger clone sits a single nucleotide away, making a read error possible. The chain couples TRBV28 to TRBJ2-7; D may match TRBD1 or TRBD2 (7 bases each). The CDR3 runs to 15 residues. Trimming removed 3 bases at V and 7 bases at J, with 19 bases between. In germline, CDR1 is MDHEN, CDR2 SYDVKM. The CDR3 DNA reads TGTGCCAGCAGTTTTAGCAGGGGGGGCTACAATGAGCAGTACTTC. Amino acids: CASSFSRGGYNEQYF.

The chain couples TRBV12-3 or TRBV12-4 to TRBJ1-2, with D maybe TRBD1 (6 bases). Trimming took off 5 bases at V and 2 bases at J, with 9 bases between the two ends. The CDR3 runs to 13 residues. The CDR3 nucleotides are TGTGCCAGCAGTGGGGACACCAACTATGGCTACACCTTC. This sequence encodes CASSGDTNYGYTF.

This clonotype came up a few times. The chain has TRBV2 and TRBJ2-3; 9 nucleotides align to TRBD2. CDR3 size: 15 residues. J lost 6 bases, V lost 7 bases, and 11 bases had no gene match. Germline-derived CDR1 and CDR2 are SNHLY and FYNNEI. The CDR3 bases are TGTGCCAGCACGTTAGGAGGGACTAGCTCCGATACGCAGTATTTT. Translation gives CASTLGGTSSDTQYF.

This clonotype has a count of ten or more. This chain uses TRBV5-4 with TRBJ1-2, with no clear D. The CDR3 runs to 12 residues. Germline CDR1 is SGHNT and CDR2 is YYREEE (reference sequence). V was cut by 4 bases and J by 6 bases, with 10 bases left in between. The CDR3 sequence: CASSLRTDGYTF. In nucleotides, the CDR3 is TGTGCCAGCAGCCTTAGGACGGATGGCTACACCTTC.

About this clonotype: This may be a read error, as it is one base from a much larger clone. This rearrangement joins TRBV6-6 to TRBJ1-2; 9 bases line up with TRBD1. The V and J ends lost 4 bases and 9 bases, in that order; junction bases with no gene match: 6. The CDR3 is 13 amino acids. Germline V lookup: CDR1 MNHNY, CDR2 SVGAGI (reference sequence). Here the CDR3 DNA reads TGTGCCAGCAGTTCCACAGGGGGCGGCAGCTACACCTTC. Its translation: CASSSTGGGSYTF.

The CDR3 reads CSASDYGRSGGSTDTQYF. CDR3 coding DNA: TGCAGTGCTAGTGACTACGGTAGGAGCGGGGGTTCCACAGATACGCAGTATTTT. The chain uses TRBV20-1 and TRBJ2-3; 8 nucleotides match TRBD2. The CDR3 loop spans 18 amino acids. Germline loops: CDR1 DFQATT, CDR2 SNEGSKA (reference sequence). Trimming cost V 3 bases and J 2 bases; bases outside gene matches: 16.

This clonotype was seen more than once but under ten times. A much larger clone differs from this one at a single base, so this may be a read error. The rearrangement uses TRBV28 and TRBJ2-7; 8 nucleotides line up with TRBD1. Germline V CDR1 and CDR2: MDHEN, SYDVKM. V shed 6 bases, J shed 7 bases, and the junction held 8 bases outside the gene matches. This CDR3 is built from 13 residues. The CDR3 protein is CASRLTGGREQYF. DNA of the CDR3: TGTGCCAGCAGACTCACAGGGGGGAGGGAGCAGTACTTC.

This clonotype was counted many times. The V call is TRBV5-1, the J call TRBJ2-5; 8 bases match TRBD1. Germline lookup yields CDR1 SGHRS and CDR2 YFSETQ. The V segment lost 3 bases and the J segment 5 bases; nucleotides outside the gene matches: 6. CDR3 size: 14 residues. The CDR3 DNA follows: TGCGCCAGCAGCTCGGACAGGGTTCGGGAGACCCAGTACTTC. As protein: CASSSDRVRETQYF.

This clonotype was recorded many times. The chain joins TRBV19 to TRBJ2-3; 8 bases agree with TRBD1. The CDR3 spans 17 residues. Germline V gives CDR1 LNHDA, CDR2 SQIVND (reference sequence). With 6 bases clipped from V and 3 bases from J, the junction kept 14 bases outside the gene matches. The CDR3 reads CASSTGQGSRGTDTQYF. The CDR3 coding sequence is TGTGCCAGTAGCACCGGACAGGGTTCACGGGGTACAGATACGCAGTATTTT.

The gene calls are TRBV11-2 and TRBJ2-5; D remains ambiguous. This CDR3 spans 11 amino acids. The germline V gene has CDR1 SGHAT and CDR2 FQNNGV. V lost 1 base to trimming and J lost 11 bases, with 8 bases between them. In nucleotides, the CDR3 is TGTGCCAGCAGCTTAGCGGTTGAGCAGTACTTC. Translating it yields CASSLAVEQYF.

The CDR3 protein is CSVAVAGGSYEQYF. CDR3 in DNA: TGCAGCGTTGCTGTAGCGGGAGGATCCTACGAGCAGTACTTC. The chain joins TRBV29-1 to TRBJ2-7, with TRBD2 matching 10 bases. In germline, CDR1 is SQVTM, CDR2 ANQGSEA. Trimming at V came to 4 bases and at J to 1 base, leaving 4 bases not matched to a gene. The CDR3 runs to 14 residues.

Of note for this clonotype: This may be a read error, as it is one base from a much larger clone. The CDR3 DNA reads TGTGCCAGCAGTTTCATACCGGGGGGAGGAGGGCAGTACTTC. Translating it yields CASSFIPGGGGQYF. The chain has TRBV25-1 and TRBJ2-5, with 7 bases identical to TRBD2. The J segment lost 11 bases and the V segment lost 5 bases, leaving 14 bases of the junction unmatched. The CDR3 length is 14 residues. CDR1 and CDR2 (germline): MGHDK, SYGVNS.

This clonotype was seen repeatedly, ten times or more. The chain couples TRBV2 to TRBJ2-3; no clear D gene. The CDR3 has 15 amino acids. The ends were cut back, 0 bases at V and 4 bases at J, with 11 bases in the middle. Germline CDR1 and CDR2: SNHLY and FYNNEI. Here the CDR3 DNA reads TGTGCCAGCAGTGAAGCTAGCCGAGGAGCAGATACGCAGTATTTT. This translates into CASSEASRGADTQYF. Supplemented by reference TRBV2 and TRBJ2-3, the full variable domain reads EPEVTQTPSHQVTQMGQEVILRCVPISNHLYFYWYRQILGQKVEFLVSFYNNEISEKSEIFDDQFSVERPDGSNFTLKIRSTKLEDSAMYFCASSEASRGADTQYFGPGTRLTVL.

This clonotype came up a few times. V gene TRBV21-1 combines with J gene TRBJ1-2. TRBV21-1 counts as a pseudogene. CDR3 length: 13 residues. The CDR3: CAADQDLNYGYTF. For the CDR3, the DNA is TGTGCCGCTGATCAGGATTTGAACTATGGCTACACCTTC.

This clonotype was seen a single time. This sequence joins TRBV9 and TRBJ1-1; D call uncertain. This CDR3 contains 14 residues. V lost 3 bases, J lost 2 bases, and 11 bases lay in between. The V gene's germline CDR1 is SGDLS and CDR2 YYNGEE. The CDR3 sequence is CASSGSDLNTEAFF. In DNA, the CDR3 is TGTGCCAGCAGCGGATCAGACCTAAACACTGAAGCTTTCTTT.

This clonotype was counted ten times or more. Since a much larger clone is just one base distant, this may be a read error. V is TRBV12-3 or TRBV12-4 and J is TRBJ2-4; 7 nucleotides line up with TRBD1. This CDR3 spans 14 amino acids. V trimming: 5 bases; J trimming: 8 bases; junction bases outside the gene matches: 9. The CDR3 protein is CASSLGQARDIQYF. The CDR3 nucleotides are TGTGCCAGCAGTCTTGGACAGGCACGTGACATTCAGTACTTC.

This clonotype has ten or more counts. Being one base from a much bigger clone, this may be a read error. This rearrangement joins TRBV12-3 or TRBV12-4 to TRBJ2-7, with 9 bases identical to TRBD1. The CDR3 runs to 14 residues. After removal of 4 bases from V and 6 bases from J, the junction contained 7 bases not matched to a gene. In DNA, the CDR3 is TGTGCCAGCAGTTGGGACAGGGTAGTGGGCGAGCAGTACTTC. Translation gives CASSWDRVVGEQYF.

The chain carries TRBV6-5 and TRBJ2-5, with 9 nucleotides matching TRBD1. The CDR3 consists of 16 residues. The germline V gene has CDR1 MNHEY and CDR2 SVGAGI. V was clipped by 1 base and J by 4 bases; unmatched bases: 7. The CDR3 loop is CASSYYSGQGGETQYF. The CDR3 region has the DNA TGTGCCAGCAGTTACTATTCGGGACAGGGTGGAGAGACCCAGTACTTC.

V gene TRBV20-1 combines with J gene TRBJ1-2, with D unclear. Germline loops: CDR1 DFQATT, CDR2 SNEGSKA (reference sequence). The CDR3 has 13 residues. The V end lost 3 bases, the J end lost 7 bases, and 15 bases lay between the germline ends. The CDR3, as DNA: TGCAGTGCTAGCGCTAGGACCGCTGGTGGCTACACCTTC. Protein product: CSASARTAGGYTF.

CDR3 coding DNA: TGCAGCGTTGAAGGGAAGACAGGCAAGTCCTACGAGCAGTACTTC. It translates to CSVEGKTGKSYEQYF. The gene calls are TRBV29-1 and TRBJ2-7; maybe TRBD1 (6 bases). The CDR3 is 15 amino acids. Germline lookup yields CDR1 SQVTM and CDR2 ANQGSEA. V lost 1 base, J lost 1 base, and 14 bases lay in between.

This clonotype was recorded at least ten times. The chain is built from TRBV6-4 and TRBJ2-7, with 11 bases aligning to TRBD2. The V and J ends lost 6 bases and 3 bases, in that order; junction bases with no gene match: 4. Germline CDR1 MRHNA, CDR2 SNTAGT. There are 14 residues in the CDR3. For the CDR3, the DNA is TGTGCCAGCAGCGTTCTAGCGGGGGGCTACGAGCAGTACTTC. Amino acids: CASSVLAGGYEQYF.

This sequence joins TRBV29-1 and TRBJ2-3; possible D gene TRBD1, 6 bases. This CDR3 region has 14 residues. The germline gives CDR1 SQVTM, CDR2 ANQGSEA. Trimming took off 4 bases at V and 0 bases at J, with 11 bases between the two ends. The CDR3 loop reads CSVALQGSTDTQYF. CDR3 coding DNA: TGCAGCGTTGCTCTACAGGGCAGCACAGATACGCAGTATTTT.

This clonotype was observed many times. The chain links TRBV20-1 to TRBJ2-3; D is unresolved. This CDR3 has 13 residues. Germline CDR1 and CDR2: DFQATT and SNEGSKA (reference sequence). V lost 8 bases and J 3 bases, leaving 15 bases between the germline ends. In nucleotides, the CDR3 is TGCAGTATGTCGGATAGAGAGACAGATACGCAGTATTTT. It encodes CSMSDRETDTQYF.

V is TRBV7-8 and J is TRBJ2-1; 7 bases line up with TRBD2. The CDR3 spans 13 residues. The J segment lost 11 bases and the V segment lost 4 bases, leaving 8 bases of the junction unmatched. Germline V gene data show CDR1 as SGHVS and CDR2 as FQNEAQ. The CDR3 loop reads CASSSGRFGKQFF. The CDR3 region has the DNA TGTGCCAGCAGCTCCGGGAGGTTCGGGAAGCAGTTCTTC.